Following are 3 T cell receptor beta chains from one sample sequenced in a study of early T cells in non-severe SARS-CoV-2 infection. MiXCR, applied by TCRdb to the 5' RACE reads, yields one record per CDR3 protein. Of about 64,000 distinct CDR3 sequences listed, roughly 18% are singletons. The source was whole blood, collected at baseline. The receptors come from an adult who was a healthcare worker with PCR-confirmed SARS-CoV-2 infection or an uninfected control (not recorded which).

This chain links TRBV27 with TRBJ2-3; 9 bases map to TRBD2. The CDR3 covers 15 residues. The germline CDR1 and CDR2 sequences are MNHEY and SMNVEV (reference sequence). V shed 3 bases, J shed 2 bases, and the junction held 3 bases outside the gene matches. CDR3 residues: CASSLRGGITDTQYF. The CDR3 nucleotides are TGTGCCAGCAGTTTGCGGGGGGGAATCACAGATACGCAGTATTTT.

V is TRBV2 and J is TRBJ2-7; D is uncertain. The CDR3 contains 13 residues. The V and J ends lost 6 bases and 2 bases respectively, with 11 bases between them. The germline gives CDR1 SNHLY, CDR2 FYNNEI. The CDR3 loop reads CASSRLVTYEQYF. CDR3 in DNA: TGTGCCAGCAGCCGACTGGTAACCTACGAGCAGTACTTC.

This clonotype was seen once. The rearrangement links TRBV12-3 or TRBV12-4 to TRBJ2-1; the D gene is possibly TRBD1 (5 bases). The CDR3 has 11 residues. Between the trimmed V and J ends, which lost 6 bases and 10 bases, there was a span of 10 bases. The CDR3 protein is CASRHRTEQFF. DNA of the CDR3: TGTGCCAGCAGACACCGGACAGAGCAGTTCTTC.